The 21 T cell receptor beta chains given below trace back to one sample, sequenced in a study of cytomegalovirus exposure and HLA in healthy donors. The PCR had 60 Vbeta and 13 Jbeta primers. Data came from immunoSEQ multiplex PCR; TCRdb stores just in-frame clones and leaves some out. The sample shows approximately 100,000 clones, around 77% of them seen only once. Sequences were obtained from PBMCs. Receptors originate from a man between 35 and 55 years old in good health and CMV-seropositive.

V usage is TRBV19 and J usage is TRBJ1-1; D possibly corresponds to TRBD1 (5 bases). CDR1 and CDR2 from the germline V gene are LNHDA and SQIVND (reference sequence). There are 16 residues in the CDR3. Trimming pared 2 bases from V and 3 bases from J, leaving 16 bases between. The CDR3 region is CASSIREGALDTEAFF. Here the CDR3 DNA reads TGTGCCAGTAGTATAAGGGAAGGGGCGCTTGACACTGAAGCTTTCTTT.

The chain couples TRBV11-1 to TRBJ1-4; perhaps TRBD1 as D (5 bases). Germline values: CDR1 SGHAT, CDR2 FQDESV (reference sequence). V lost 6 bases, J lost 8 bases, and 19 bases lay in between. The CDR3 runs 15 residues. Written as DNA, the CDR3 is TGTGCCAGCAGAAAGGGGACCCATGCGGGAGAAAAACTGTTTTTT. It codes for CASRKGTHAGEKLFF.

V is TRBV6-1 and J is TRBJ2-6, with a tentative D call TRBD1 (5 bases). CDR1 and CDR2 from the germline V gene are MNHNS and SASEGT. The CDR3 length is 15 residues. V dropped 8 bases and J dropped 0 bases, with 11 bases sitting between them. The CDR3 here is CASHIQDSGANVLTF. DNA for the CDR3: TGTGCCAGCCACATACAGGACTCTGGGGCCAACGTCCTGACTTTC.

This clone was seen more than once but under ten times. The chain has TRBV19 and TRBJ1-4; TRBD1 is a possible D gene (6 bases). The CDR3 has 13 residues. V was pared by 11 bases and J by 8 bases, with 18 bases between. Germline assignment: CDR1 LNHDA and CDR2 SQIVND (reference sequence). CDR3 coding DNA: TGTGCCTCGACAGGAAGAAAGGAGGAAAAACTGTTTTTT. This gives the protein CASTGRKEEKLFF.

This chain links TRBV2 with TRBJ2-3; 11 nucleotides match TRBD2. Germline V gives CDR1 SNHLY, CDR2 FYNNEI. The CDR3 runs 16 residues. Trimming at V came to 5 bases and at J to 5 bases, leaving 9 bases not matched to a gene. The CDR3 sequence is CASSRSGGAVEDTQYF. For the CDR3, the DNA is TGTGCCAGCAGTCGTAGCGGGGGGGCGGTCGAAGATACGCAGTATTTT. Variable domain in full (rest from reference TRBV2 and TRBJ2-3): EPEVTQTPSHQVTQMGQEVILRCVPISNHLYFYWYRQILGQKVEFLVSFYNNEISEKSEIFDDQFSVERPDGSNFTLKIRSTKLEDSAMYFCASSRSGGAVEDTQYFGPGTRLTVL.

This clone appeared a few times. V is TRBV6-1 and J is TRBJ2-3; 11 bases fit TRBD2. The germline V gene has CDR1 MNHNS and CDR2 SASEGT. The CDR3 runs to 15 residues. Losses at the gene ends were 6 bases for V and 5 bases for J; bases not matched to a gene: 7. CDR3 sequence (DNA): TGTGCCAGCAGCTATCTAGCGGGGGGCGTAGATACGCAGTATTTT. Protein sequence: CASSYLAGGVDTQYF.

The rearrangement joins TRBV4-1 to TRBJ2-6; D is ambiguous. Per the germline V gene, CDR1 is MGHRA and CDR2 is YSYEKL. The V end lost 3 bases, the J end lost 4 bases, and 10 bases lay between the germline ends. This CDR3 comprises 15 residues. CDR3 nucleotides: TGCGCCAGCAGCCATACCGGGTCAGGGGCCAACGTCCTGACTTTC. It translates to CASSHTGSGANVLTF.

The V and J genes are TRBV11-2 and TRBJ1-1; possibly TRBD1 for D (6 bases). The germline gives CDR1 SGHAT, CDR2 FQNNGV. V gave up 3 bases and J gave up 1 base, with 12 bases separating them. The CDR3 contains 15 residues. The CDR3 DNA is TGTGCCAGCAGCTTCTACAGGGTCTCGAACACTGAAGCTTTCTTT. Translation: CASSFYRVSNTEAFF.

The chain recombines TRBV19 with TRBJ2-7, with a possible D match to TRBD1 (5 bases). From germline, CDR1 is LNHDA and CDR2 SQIVND (reference sequence). The CDR3 totals 14 residues. Trimming removed 9 bases at V and 0 bases at J, with 15 bases between. The CDR3 DNA reads as TGTGCCAGATCCTCCGACAGTTGCTCCTACGAGCAGTACTTC. It codes for CARSSDSCSYEQYF.

This chain links TRBV2 with TRBJ1-2; 8 positions agree with TRBD1. Germline V gene sequence: CDR1 SNHLY, CDR2 FYNNEI. This CDR3 has 16 residues. Germline trimming cut 1 base from V and 6 bases from J; bases unmatched to any gene: 10. The CDR3 nucleotides are TGTGCCAGCAGTGAAGGAGGGGCAGGACAGGGAAATGGCTACACCTTC. This encodes CASSEGGAGQGNGYTF.

The chain is built from TRBV5-1 and TRBJ2-7, with 8 bases identical to TRBD1. V dropped 2 bases and J dropped 2; count of bases not matched to a gene: 6. Germline loops: CDR1 SGHRS, CDR2 YFSETQ. CDR3 length: 15 residues. The CDR3 DNA sequence: TGCGCCAGCAGCTTAGGGACAGGCAGGGCCTACGAGCAGTACTTC. Its translation: CASSLGTGRAYEQYF.

V and J are TRBV10-3 and TRBJ1-1, with 10 bases lining up with TRBD1. The ends lost 6 bases at V and 4 bases at J; junction bases unmatched: 8. Per the germline V gene, CDR1 is ENHRY and CDR2 is SYGVKD. This CDR3 has 15 residues. CDR3 sequence: CAIRQPGQGTTEAFF. CDR3 DNA: TGTGCCATCAGACAACCGGGACAGGGGACCACTGAAGCTTTCTTT.

This sequence joins TRBV4-1 and TRBJ2-1; D gene unclear. Germline loops: CDR1 MGHRA, CDR2 YSYEKL. Trimming took off 1 base at V and 6 bases at J, with 16 bases between the two ends. The CDR3 totals 16 residues. The CDR3 sequence is CASSQAELQHINEQFF. The DNA for the CDR3 is TGCGCCAGCAGCCAAGCGGAGCTCCAACACATCAATGAGCAGTTCTTC.

This chain joins TRBV7-2 and TRBJ2-7; 7 bases are a match to TRBD2. Germline V gene data show CDR1 as SGHTA and CDR2 as FQGNSA. The CDR3 totals 14 residues. Trimming removed 1 base from V and 6 bases from J; junction bases left unmatched: 6. Written as DNA, the CDR3 is TGTGCCAGCAGCTTAGGGGGAGGGGTCCGCGAGCAGTACTTC. Protein product: CASSLGGGVREQYF. Together with reference TRBV7-2 and TRBJ2-7, the CDR3 gives the full variable domain: GAGVSQSPSNKVTEKGKDVELRCDPISGHTALYWYRQSLGQGLEFLIYFQGNSAPDKSGLPSDRFSAERTGGSVSTLTIQRTQQEDSAVYLCASSLGGGVREQYFGPGTRLTVT.

V usage is TRBV10-3 and J usage is TRBJ1-1; TRBD1 matches at 8 bases. CDR3 length: 13 residues. Germline loops: CDR1 ENHRY, CDR2 SYGVKD. V shed 4 bases, J shed 4 bases, and the junction held 2 bases outside the gene matches. The CDR3 sequence: CAISGTGTTEAFF. The CDR3 DNA reads TGTGCCATCAGTGGGACAGGGACCACTGAAGCTTTCTTT.

This sequence joins TRBV29-1 and TRBJ1-1, with TRBD1 identical over 9 bases. The CDR3 runs 14 residues. The J segment lost 1 base and the V segment lost 7 bases, leaving 7 bases of the junction unmatched. Per the germline V gene, CDR1 is SQVTM and CDR2 is ANQGSEA. CDR3 amino acids: CSAGQGRGNTEAFF. Here the CDR3 DNA reads TGCAGCGCTGGACAGGGGAGGGGGAACACTGAAGCTTTCTTT. Complete variable domain (other parts from reference TRBV29-1 and TRBJ1-1): SAVISQKPSRDICQRGTSLTIQCQVDSQVTMMFWYRQQPGQSLTLIATANQGSEATYESGFVIDKFPISRPNLTFSTLTVSNMSPEDSSIYLCSAGQGRGNTEAFFGQGTRLTVV.

The chain recombines TRBV28 with TRBJ1-2; TRBD1 matches at 7 bases. The CDR3 spans 15 residues. Trimming took 6 bases from V and 4 from J; bases not matched to a gene: 11. CDR1 is MDHEN, CDR2 SYDVKM, per germline. For the CDR3, the DNA is TGTGCCAGCAGGACAAGGAGGGGGCTAAGCTATGGCTACACCTTC. Protein sequence: CASRTRRGLSYGYTF.

This chain connects TRBV28 to TRBJ2-7, with D possibly TRBD2 on 7 matching bases. From germline, CDR1 is MDHEN and CDR2 SYDVKM. V was pared by 6 bases and J by 2 bases, with 11 bases between. The CDR3 consists of 13 residues. CDR3 sequence (DNA): TGTGCCAGCAGGGGGGGGCCGGCCTACGAGCAGTACTTC. This codes for CASRGGPAYEQYF.

This clone was recorded only once. CDR3 sequence reads: CASSDMEQQYF. CDR3 coding DNA: TGTGCCAGCAGTGATATGGAGCAGCAGTACTTC. V is TRBV6-1 and J is TRBJ2-7; unclear D gene. This CDR3 is built from 11 residues. Germline V CDR1 and CDR2: MNHNS, SASEGT. Trimming shortened V by 3 bases and J by 8 bases, and 8 bases separated the two germline ends.

This clone showed up just once. The chain carries TRBV6-4 and TRBJ2-5; TRBD2 matches 8 bases. This CDR3 region has 18 residues. Germline CDR1 reads MRHNA; CDR2 reads SNTAGT. The V segment lost 2 bases and the J segment 5 bases; nucleotides outside the gene matches: 16. In DNA form, the CDR3 reads TGTGCCAGCAGTGACAGGGTAGCGGGGAAGGGGTTAGAGGAGACCCAGTACTTC. Translated: CASSDRVAGKGLEETQYF.

The chain joins TRBV7-2 to TRBJ2-5; 11 nucleotides agree with TRBD1. TRBJ2-7 explains the end of the DNA better; the J call may be wrong. The CDR3 is 16 residues long. The germline V gene has CDR1 SGHTA and CDR2 FQGNSA. The CDR3: CASSLAPGQGAYEQYF. CDR3 in DNA: TGTGCCAGCAGCTTAGCACCGGGACAGGGGGCCTACGAGCAGTACTTC.